Presented here are 30 T cell receptor beta chains from one specimen sequenced in a study of CD8+ T cells in alopecia areata. In each case, RNA was isolated and then reverse transcribed into cDNA as the sequencing template. Using immunoSEQ multiplex PCR, the repertoire was profiled, and TCRdb retains in-frame clones only, with some absent. The sample gives 100,000 to 150,000 clones, roughly 61% of which show up once; 3.5% to 5.5% is in the top ten. This specimen was CD4+ T cells sorted from blood, taken at week 0. Source of these receptors: a human donor with alopecia areata.

J is TRBJ1-1 and V is TRBV5-1; D gene ambiguous. V was clipped by 0 bases and J by 0 bases, with 6 bases between them. CDR3 length: 14 residues. Per the germline V gene, CDR1 is SGHRS and CDR2 is YFSETQ. CDR3 sequence reads: CASSLDIMNTEAFF. The CDR3 nucleotides are TGCGCCAGCAGCTTGGACATTATGAACACTGAAGCTTTCTTT.

The sample holds a few counts of this clone. The V call is TRBV7-2, the J call TRBJ2-7; the match to TRBD2 covers 15 bases. Germline V gene data show CDR1 as SGHTA and CDR2 as FQGNSA. CDR3 length equals 16 residues. The V segment lost 5 bases and the J segment 5 bases; nucleotides outside the gene matches: 7. The CDR3 reads CASSRTGTSGGNEQYF. The CDR3 coding sequence is TGTGCCAGCAGCCGAACTGGGACTAGCGGGGGGAACGAGCAGTACTTC. Combining the CDR3 with reference TRBV7-2 and TRBJ2-7 gives the whole variable domain GAGVSQSPSNKVTEKGKDVELRCDPISGHTALYWYRQSLGQGLEFLIYFQGNSAPDKSGLPSDRFSAERTGGSVSTLTIQRTQQEDSAVYLCASSRTGTSGGNEQYFGPGTRLTVT.

The sample holds a few counts of this clone. The identical CDR3 is also encoded by other nucleotide sequences in the sample. The chain recombines TRBV28 with TRBJ2-7; D unresolved. Trimming removed 2 bases at V and 0 bases at J, with 2 bases between. CDR1 and CDR2 (germline): MDHEN, SYDVKM. The CDR3 is 12 amino acids. CDR3 sequence reads: CASSLTSYEQYF. The CDR3, as DNA: TGTGCCAGCAGTTTAACCTCCTACGAGCAGTACTTC.

The chain uses TRBV28 and TRBJ1-5, with 7 bases that match TRBD1. Germline CDR1 and CDR2: MDHEN and SYDVKM. The CDR3 has 12 residues. J lost 7 bases, V lost 4 bases, and 1 base had no gene match. The CDR3 DNA sequence: TGTGCCAGCAGTTACAGGGGCCAGCCCCAGCATTTT. It codes for CASSYRGQPQHF.

The genes are TRBV5-4 and TRBJ2-3; 11 bases match TRBD2. V lost 4 bases and J lost 1; bases outside the gene matches: 2. Looked up from germline, CDR1 is SGHNT and CDR2 is YYREEE (reference sequence). This CDR3 has 15 residues. Here the CDR3 reads CASSPLAGGTDTQYF. The DNA of the CDR3 is TGTGCCAGCAGCCCACTAGCGGGGGGCACAGATACGCAGTATTTT.

The gene calls are TRBV5-1 and TRBJ2-3; D remains ambiguous. With 4 bases removed from V and 5 bases from J, the gap between germline ends came to 20 bases. This CDR3 contains 16 residues. In germline, CDR1 is SGHRS, CDR2 YFSETQ. The CDR3 spells CASSPLGLRNGDTQYF. DNA of the CDR3: TGCGCCAGCAGCCCTTTGGGCCTAAGAAATGGAGATACGCAGTATTTT.

This clone came up a few times. The V call is TRBV7-9, the J call TRBJ1-1; 10 bases line up with TRBD1. This CDR3 has 14 amino acids. Germline CDR1 is SEHNR and CDR2 is FQNEAQ (reference sequence). With V trimmed by 0 bases and J by 10 bases, 5 bases remained unmatched. Here the CDR3 DNA reads TGTGCCAGCAGCTTAGCGGACAGGGGGTCGGGAGCTTTCTTT. Translating gives CASSLADRGSGAFF.

J is TRBJ2-6 and V is TRBV5-1, with D possibly TRBD2 on 6 matching bases. The V gene lost 3 bases and the J gene lost 2 bases, with 18 bases spanning the gap. This CDR3 is 18 amino acids long. Germline CDR1 SGHRS, CDR2 YFSETQ. DNA of the CDR3: TGCGCCAGCAGCTCATCGGGACTCTCCTCTGCTGGGGCCAACGTCCTGACTTTC. Its protein is CASSSSGLSSAGANVLTF.

This clone was seen more than once but under ten times. This chain joins TRBV29-1 and TRBJ1-2; D uncertain. V dropped 4 bases and J dropped 8 bases, with 2 bases sitting between them. Germline V gene sequence: CDR1 SQVTM, CDR2 ANQGSEA. The length of the CDR3 is 8 residues. CDR3 amino acids: CSVGGYTF. In DNA, the CDR3 is TGCAGCGTTGGAGGCTACACCTTC.

This clone was counted only a few times. This chain joins TRBV6-5 and TRBJ2-1; 12 nucleotides align to TRBD2. J was trimmed by 13 bases and V by 2 bases; bases with no gene match: 6. The germline V gene encodes CDR1 MNHEY and CDR2 SVGAGI. The CDR3 is 14 amino acids. The CDR3 region has the DNA TGTGCCAGCAGTTACACCCTAGCGGGGGGGCCCCAGTTCTTC. As protein: CASSYTLAGGPQFF.

This clone was detected only a few times. The genes are TRBV14 and TRBJ2-2; no reliable D call. CDR3 length: 13 amino acids. Trimming shortened V by 4 bases and J by 2 bases, and 5 bases separated the two germline ends. Germline values: CDR1 SGHDN, CDR2 FVKESK. The CDR3 region is CASSPRNTGELFF. CDR3 sequence (DNA): TGTGCCAGCAGCCCCCGAAACACCGGGGAGCTGTTTTTT.

The chain recombines TRBV7-2 with TRBJ2-1, with TRBD2 matching 12 bases. Trimming cost V 5 bases and J 5 bases; bases outside gene matches: 7. The CDR3 contains 16 residues. CDR1 and CDR2 from the germline V gene are SGHTA and FQGNSA. CDR3 residues: CASSRKGLAGHNEQFF. DNA of the CDR3: TGTGCCAGCAGCCGTAAAGGACTAGCGGGGCACAATGAGCAGTTCTTC.

This chain uses TRBV7-7 with TRBJ2-5, with D tentatively TRBD2 (7 bases). The germline V and J ends were trimmed by 1 base and 5 bases, with 8 bases remaining between them. This CDR3 spans 13 amino acids. CDR1 and CDR2 (germline): SSHAT, FNYEAQ (reference sequence). This chain's CDR3 is CASSLEGGETQYF. The CDR3, as DNA: TGTGCCAGCAGCTTAGAGGGGGGGGAGACCCAGTACTTC.

The V gene is TRBV6-6, the J gene TRBJ2-7; 8 bases map to TRBD1. This CDR3 contains 15 residues. The trim removed 2 bases at V and 4 bases at J, leaving 7 bases unmatched. Germline-derived CDR1 and CDR2 are MNHNY and SVGAGI (reference sequence). As DNA, the CDR3 is TGTGCCAGCAGTTACCTCCATACAGGGGGGTACGAGCAGTACTTC. Amino acids: CASSYLHTGGYEQYF.

In its sample, this clone was seen a few times. The chain is built from TRBV5-1 and TRBJ2-5, with D tentatively TRBD1 (5 bases). The germline V and J ends were trimmed by 6 bases and 3 bases, with 9 bases remaining between them. Germline V lookup: CDR1 SGHRS, CDR2 YFSETQ. The CDR3 consists of 12 residues. The CDR3 coding sequence is TGCGCCAGCAACAGGACCAAAGAGACCCAGTACTTC. As protein: CASNRTKETQYF.

The chain couples TRBV4-1 to TRBJ2-6, with 10 bases lining up with TRBD1. The CDR3 covers 18 residues. Germline V CDR1 and CDR2: MGHRA, YSYEKL. Trimming removed 2 bases from V and 2 bases from J; junction bases left unmatched: 6. The CDR3 here is CASSQKGTGATGANVLTF. The CDR3 DNA follows: TGCGCCAGCAGCCAAAAGGGGACAGGGGCGACTGGGGCCAACGTCCTGACTTTC.

The rearrangement links TRBV30 to TRBJ2-7; maybe TRBD2 (6 bases). CDR3 length equals 12 residues. Trimming pared 2 bases from V and 2 bases from J, leaving 7 bases between. CDR1 and CDR2 (germline): GTSNPN, SVGIG (reference sequence). The DNA of the CDR3 is TGTGCCTGGAGTTCTAGCGCCTACGAGCAGTACTTC. Its protein is CAWSSSAYEQYF. Looking up the rest from reference TRBV30 and TRBJ2-7 gives the full variable domain: SQTIHQWPATLVQPVGSPLSLECTVEGTSNPNLYWYRQAAGRGLQLLFYSVGIGQISSEVPQNLSASRPQDRQFILSSKKLLLSDSGFYLCAWSSSAYEQYFGPGTRLTVT.

This clone was detected only a few times. This chain links TRBV7-3 with TRBJ1-1; D is perhaps TRBD1 (6 bases). Deletions cut 5 bases from V and 0 bases from J, with 10 bases between. In germline, CDR1 is SGHTA, CDR2 FQGTGA. There are 14 residues in the CDR3. CDR3 in amino acids: CASSATGMNTEAFF. The DNA of the CDR3 is TGTGCCAGCAGCGCCACAGGGATGAACACTGAAGCTTTCTTT.

The V call is TRBV30, the J call TRBJ1-2; tentative D call: TRBD1 (6 bases). This CDR3 has 13 residues. The V and J ends lost 2 bases and 2 bases respectively, with 9 bases between them. The germline V gene encodes CDR1 GTSNPN and CDR2 SVGIG (reference sequence). CDR3 DNA: TGTGCCTGGAGTCGGGACATAAACTATGGCTACACCTTC. Protein product: CAWSRDINYGYTF. The entire variable domain, with the rest obtained from reference TRBV30 and TRBJ1-2, is as follows: SQTIHQWPATLVQPVGSPLSLECTVEGTSNPNLYWYRQAAGRGLQLLFYSVGIGQISSEVPQNLSASRPQDRQFILSSKKLLLSDSGFYLCAWSRDINYGYTFGSGTRLTVV.

The V gene is TRBV29-1, the J gene TRBJ2-3; 9 bases are a match to TRBD1. Looked up from germline, CDR1 is SQVTM and CDR2 is ANQGSEA. Trimming at V came to 7 bases and at J to 4 bases, leaving 9 bases not matched to a gene. The CDR3 consists of 14 residues. The chain's CDR3 is CSAQRDREADTQYF. CDR3 DNA: TGCAGCGCCCAAAGGGACAGGGAAGCAGATACGCAGTATTTT.

The rearrangement joins TRBV18 to TRBJ1-5, with 8 positions matching TRBD1. The V gene end was trimmed by 4 bases and the J gene end by 2 bases; junction bases not matched to a gene: 4. CDR3 length equals 15 residues. CDR1 and CDR2 from the germline V gene are KGHSH and LQKENI. The CDR3 sequence: CASSQGTGGNQPQHF. Written as DNA, the CDR3 is TGTGCCAGCTCACAGGGGACAGGTGGCAATCAGCCCCAGCATTTT.

The sample holds a few counts of this clone. The chain has TRBV15 and TRBJ1-5, with a weak D call TRBD1 (5 bases). The ends were cut back, 2 bases at V and 1 base at J, with 6 bases in the middle. Per germline, CDR1 LNHNV and CDR2 YYDKDF (reference sequence). The CDR3 length is 14 residues. This chain's CDR3 is CATSRQGSNQPQHF. CDR3 in DNA: TGTGCCACCAGCAGACAGGGAAGCAATCAGCCCCAGCATTTT.

This clone was found a few times. V and J are TRBV7-2 and TRBJ2-1; either TRBD1 or TRBD2 may fit D (5 bases each). V lost 5 bases and J lost 8, with 10 bases in between. Germline loops: CDR1 SGHTA, CDR2 FQGNSA. The CDR3 covers 12 residues. This chain's CDR3 is CASSLTGHEQFF. CDR3 DNA: TGTGCCAGCAGCCTAACGGGGCATGAGCAGTTCTTC.

The chain carries TRBV11-2 and TRBJ2-1; 7 bases align to TRBD2. The CDR3 has 15 amino acids. The germline V gene has CDR1 SGHAT and CDR2 FQNNGV. With 5 bases clipped from V and 3 bases from J, the junction kept 7 bases outside the gene matches. This CDR3 reads CASSRAGRVYNEQFF. CDR3 coding DNA: TGTGCCAGCAGCCGAGCGGGACGTGTCTACAATGAGCAGTTCTTC.

The genes are TRBV30 and TRBJ2-5; 14 bases map to TRBD2. Germline V gene lookup returns CDR1 GTSNPN and CDR2 SVGIG (reference sequence). Trimming at V came to 5 bases and at J to 5 bases, leaving 13 bases not matched to a gene. The length of the CDR3 is 17 residues. The CDR3 nucleotides read TGTGCCTGGGTGGGGACTAGCGGGAGAACTTCGGGGGAGACCCAGTACTTC. Residues: CAWVGTSGRTSGETQYF. Full variable domain (rest looked up from reference TRBV30 and TRBJ2-5): SQTIHQWPATLVQPVGSPLSLECTVEGTSNPNLYWYRQAAGRGLQLLFYSVGIGQISSEVPQNLSASRPQDRQFILSSKKLLLSDSGFYLCAWVGTSGRTSGETQYFGPGTRLLVL.

V is TRBV6-5 and J is TRBJ2-3; no firm D call. Trimming pared 4 bases from V and 6 bases from J, leaving 5 bases between. CDR1 MNHEY and CDR2 SVGAGI come from the germline V gene. CDR3 length: 11 amino acids. CDR3 coding DNA: TGTGCCAGCAGTTGGGCGGATACGCAGTATTTT. It codes for CASSWADTQYF.

V and J are TRBV19 and TRBJ1-1; possible D gene TRBD1, 5 bases. The CDR3 runs 15 residues. The V end was cut by 4 bases, the J end by 1 base, with 13 bases between. Germline V gene data show CDR1 as LNHDA and CDR2 as SQIVND (reference sequence). The CDR3 coding sequence is TGTGCCAGTAGTAGAAGACAGAAAGCGAACACTGAAGCTTTCTTT. As protein: CASSRRQKANTEAFF.

V is TRBV18 and J is TRBJ2-3, with 12 nucleotides matching TRBD2. The CDR3 totals 15 residues. Germline-derived CDR1 and CDR2 are KGHSH and LQKENI. Germline trimming cut 3 bases from V and 4 bases from J; bases unmatched to any gene: 2. The CDR3 DNA sequence: TGTGCCAGCTCACCGGGACTAGCGGGCGCAGATACGCAGTATTTT. This sequence encodes CASSPGLAGADTQYF.

The gene calls are TRBV29-1 and TRBJ2-2, with D perhaps matching TRBD2 (5 bases). The length of the CDR3 is 13 residues. V lost 7 bases and J lost 5, with 14 bases in between. Germline CDR1 SQVTM, CDR2 ANQGSEA. As DNA, the CDR3 is TGCAGCGGGGATTCTTCGGGAACCGGGGAGCTGTTTTTT. Its protein product is CSGDSSGTGELFF.

The chain combines TRBV7-8 with TRBJ1-2; no firm D call. This CDR3 is 14 amino acids long. Germline lookup yields CDR1 SGHVS and CDR2 FQNEAQ. The V end was cut by 7 bases, the J end by 3 bases, with 15 bases between. The CDR3 sequence: CASTLDGVDYGYTF. The CDR3 bases are TGTGCCAGCACCCTGGACGGGGTCGACTATGGCTACACCTTC.